This passage covers 10 T cell receptor beta chains from one sample sequenced in a study of T cells in Graves' hyperthyroidism and ophthalmopathy. RNA transcripts gave rise to amplified TCR beta CDR3 regions. Using the HTBI primer set, a first-round RT-PCR was run on the TCR CDR3. TCRdb called the multiplex PCR reads again in MiXCR, with one record for every CDR3 protein. The sample carries hundreds of thousands of distinct CDR3 sequences, approximately 15% recorded once. Material for sequencing was blood. The receptor set was obtained from a woman aged 18-30 years with Graves' hyperthyroidism.

In its sample, this clonotype was seen once. CDR3 loop: CASSFRQGYGTTGTQYF. The CDR3 region has the DNA TGTGCCAGCAGTTTTCGACAGGGGTACGGCACAACGGGGACGCAGTATTTT. The chain recombines TRBV12-3 or TRBV12-4 with TRBJ2-3; 8 bases fit TRBD1. The CDR3 spans 17 residues. After removal of 3 bases from V and 9 bases from J, the junction contained 17 bases not matched to a gene.

Many counts were recorded for this clonotype. The V and J genes are TRBV12-3 or TRBV12-4 and TRBJ1-1, with D uncertain. Trimming took off 3 bases at V and 8 bases at J, with 7 bases between the two ends. The CDR3 is 11 residues long. CDR3 DNA: TGTGCCAGCAGTTTTGCGGAGGAAGCTTTCTTT. Translation: CASSFAEEAFF.

This clonotype was seen at least ten times. J is TRBJ1-5 and V is TRBV7-9, with TRBD1 matching over 11 bases. The germline V gene has CDR1 SEHNR and CDR2 FQNEAQ (reference sequence). This CDR3 region has 15 residues. J was trimmed by 9 bases and V by 5 bases; bases with no gene match: 9. The CDR3 nucleotides read TGTGCCAGCAGCGCCCCCGGGACAGGGGGAACGCCCCAGCATTTT. Residues: CASSAPGTGGTPQHF.

The rearrangement uses TRBV7-2 and TRBJ1-5; D is uncertain. The V gene's germline CDR1 is SGHTA and CDR2 FQGNSA. The ends were cut back, 5 bases at V and 0 bases at J, with 11 bases in the middle. The CDR3 runs 15 residues. CDR3 DNA sequence: TGTGCCAGCAGCCAACTCACAGATAGCAATCAGCCCCAGCATTTT. Translation: CASSQLTDSNQPQHF.

This clonotype was recorded a few times. The chain joins TRBV2 to TRBJ1-4; D is unresolved. The CDR3 consists of 12 residues. Per the germline V gene, CDR1 is SNHLY and CDR2 is FYNNEI. Trimming cost V 5 bases and J 8 bases, with 9 bases left between them. This CDR3 is CASSTRSEKLFF. CDR3 in DNA: TGTGCCAGCAGTACTCGCTCCGAAAAACTGTTTTTT.

J is TRBJ2-7 and V is TRBV20-1; maybe TRBD2 (6 bases). V was trimmed by 5 bases and J by 4 bases, leaving 18 bases between them. From germline, CDR1 is DFQATT and CDR2 SNEGSKA (reference sequence). The CDR3 is made up of 14 amino acids. CDR3 amino acids: CSARKTGAVYEQYF. CDR3 DNA: TGCAGTGCTCGAAAAACGGGAGCGGTTTACGAGCAGTACTTC.

The chain uses TRBV27 and TRBJ1-2, with TRBD1 matching over 8 bases. CDR1 and CDR2 (germline): MNHEY, SMNVEV (reference sequence). Trimming cost V 0 bases and J 7 bases; bases outside gene matches: 19. This CDR3 region has 19 residues. The CDR3: CASSLSKVRGDRGVSGYTF. The CDR3, as DNA: TGTGCCAGCAGTTTATCGAAAGTTCGAGGCGACAGGGGAGTAAGTGGCTACACCTTC.

This clonotype has at least ten counts. J is TRBJ2-1 and V is TRBV2; 11 bases match TRBD2. Trimming cost V 2 bases and J 6 bases; bases outside gene matches: 6. The CDR3 runs 16 residues. Germline V gene lookup returns CDR1 SNHLY and CDR2 FYNNEI. The CDR3 nucleotides read TGTGCCAGCAGTGAAACCCGACTAGCGGGAAGCAATGAGCAGTTCTTC. Its translation: CASSETRLAGSNEQFF.

The chain couples TRBV4-2 to TRBJ1-1; possibly TRBD1 for D (6 bases). The ends were cut back, 6 bases at V and 8 bases at J, with 10 bases in the middle. The V gene's germline CDR1 is LGHNA and CDR2 YNFKEQ. The length of the CDR3 is 11 residues. The CDR3 sequence: CASRLQGEAFF. In DNA, the CDR3 is TGTGCCAGCAGACTACAGGGAGAAGCTTTCTTT.

This clonotype was seen more than once but under ten times. V gene TRBV7-9 combines with J gene TRBJ2-3, with a tentative D call TRBD2 (6 bases). The CDR3 is 16 amino acids. V was clipped by 7 bases and J by 0 bases, with 17 bases between them. Per the germline V gene, CDR1 is SEHNR and CDR2 is FQNEAQ (reference sequence). CDR3 sequence: CASTAGEVTSTDTQYF. CDR3 sequence (DNA): TGTGCCAGCACCGCCGGGGAGGTAACTAGCACAGATACGCAGTATTTT.